One and the same sample provided the 14 T cell receptor beta chains below, sequenced in a study of shared clonotypes between healthy human individuals (TCRdb year 2020). Library construction relied on the immunoSEQ multiplex PCR assay. TCRdb stores this immuneACCESS table with in-frame sequences only. Part of the clones is absent; in the studies checked, under half of the shortfall reflects unresolved V genes, and no reason is known for the rest. The sample data list around 550,000 clones, and about 95% of these were observed just once. Together, the top ten hold over 0.1% of the sample. CD8 naive samples consisted of CD45RO-negative cells that were positively selected for CCR7, yielding a CD45RA+CCR7+ population without TemRA cells. The sample consisted of naive CD8+ T cells sorted from blood. The sample's cell subset or site label is to be understood as: CD45RA+CCR7+. The source is a woman in her 30s in good health.

This clone showed up just once. This sequence joins TRBV9 and TRBJ2-1; D unresolved. CDR1 and CDR2 (germline): SGDLS, YYNGEE. Deletions cut 4 bases from V and 9 bases from J, with 20 bases between. The CDR3 extends over 15 amino acids. This chain's CDR3 is CASSFGWGSFVEQFF. In DNA form, the CDR3 reads TGTGCCAGCAGCTTTGGGTGGGGTAGCTTCGTTGAGCAGTTCTTC.

This clone was counted a single time. The genes are TRBV25-1 and TRBJ1-2; 7 bases align to TRBD1. Germline CDR1 and CDR2: MGHDK and SYGVNS. V lost 3 bases to trimming and J lost 4 bases; unmatched junction nucleotides: 8. The CDR3 is 15 amino acids. Here the CDR3 DNA reads TGTGCCAGCAGTGATACGACAGGGTGGGCCTATGGCTACACCTTC. Protein sequence: CASSDTTGWAYGYTF.

The genes are TRBV2 and TRBJ2-7; D gene uncertain. V was trimmed by 7 bases and J by 2 bases, leaving 21 bases between them. The CDR3 spans 16 residues. The V gene's germline CDR1 is SNHLY and CDR2 FYNNEI. CDR3 in DNA: TGTGCCAGCACTTCTTGGGGTAATCATACCACCTACGAGCAGTACTTC. This sequence encodes CASTSWGNHTTYEQYF.

The V call is TRBV14, the J call TRBJ2-1; D gene ambiguous. The V end was cut by 0 bases, the J end by 10 bases, with 10 bases between. CDR3 length: 13 amino acids. Per the germline V gene, CDR1 is SGHDN and CDR2 is FVKESK. CDR3 bases: TGTGCCAGCAGCCAAGATGGTTTACCGGAGCAGTTCTTC. It specifies CASSQDGLPEQFF.

This CDR3 reads CASSSGLATYEQYF. The DNA of the CDR3 is TGTGCCAGCAGCTCCGGACTAGCCACCTACGAGCAGTACTTC. This chain joins TRBV27 and TRBJ2-7; 8 positions match TRBD2. The CDR3 is 14 amino acids. Trimming at V came to 6 bases and at J to 2 bases, leaving 6 bases not matched to a gene. Germline V gives CDR1 MNHEY, CDR2 SMNVEV (reference sequence).

This chain uses TRBV30 with TRBJ2-7; 10 bases match TRBD1. This CDR3 is 12 amino acids long. Germline CDR1 and CDR2: GTSNPN and SVGIG (reference sequence). V was clipped by 4 bases and J by 7 bases; unmatched bases: 4. The CDR3, as DNA: TGTGCCTGGAAGGAGGGACAGGGGGAGCAGTACTTC. Its protein is CAWKEGQGEQYF.

The chain has TRBV19 and TRBJ1-2, with 7 bases that match TRBD1. The CDR3 sequence is 12 residues long. Trimming removed 7 bases from V and 5 bases from J; junction bases left unmatched: 4. Per the germline V gene, CDR1 is LNHDA and CDR2 is SQIVND (reference sequence). CDR3 in amino acids: CASTGTAYGYTF. The CDR3 DNA is TGTGCCAGTACGGGGACAGCTTATGGCTACACCTTC. Supplemented by reference TRBV19 and TRBJ1-2, the full variable domain reads DGGITQSPKYLFRKEGQNVTLSCEQNLNHDAMYWYRQDPGQGLRLIYYSQIVNDFQKGDIAEGYSVSREKKESFPLTVTSAQKNPTAFYLCASTGTAYGYTFGSGTRLTVV.

This clone was seen only once. CDR3 nucleotide sequence: TGTGCCAGTTACCAGGAACCACAAGTCATGAACACTGAAGCTTTCTTT. Translation: CASYQEPQVMNTEAFF. The chain links TRBV19 to TRBJ1-1, with unresolved D. V was trimmed by 8 bases and J by 0 bases, leaving 19 bases between them. This CDR3 comprises 16 residues. CDR1 LNHDA and CDR2 SQIVND come from the germline V gene (reference sequence).

This clone was detected once. DNA of the CDR3: TGTGCCAGCAGTGAAGGGGCGAGGTACGGTGAAAAACTGTTTTTT. Translation gives CASSEGARYGEKLFF. The chain is built from TRBV2 and TRBJ1-4; no clear D gene. Germline V gene lookup returns CDR1 SNHLY and CDR2 FYNNEI. There are 15 residues in the CDR3. The V end was cut by 1 base, the J end by 7 bases, with 13 bases between.

The chain combines TRBV7-9 with TRBJ1-5; D ambiguous. V was clipped by 2 bases and J by 2 bases, with 16 bases between them. CDR3 size: 17 residues. The germline CDR1 and CDR2 sequences are SEHNR and FQNEAQ (reference sequence). Here the CDR3 reads CASSLTLGGLGNQPQHF. The CDR3 nucleotides are TGTGCCAGCAGCTTAACCCTAGGAGGGCTGGGCAATCAGCCCCAGCATTTT.

The DNA of the CDR3 is TGTGCCAGCAGTCGCCGGACGGACTACGAGCAGTACTTC. It codes for CASSRRTDYEQYF. J is TRBJ2-7 and V is TRBV27; D remains ambiguous. The V gene's germline CDR1 is MNHEY and CDR2 SMNVEV (reference sequence). The CDR3 contains 13 residues. Trimming removed 5 bases from V and 3 bases from J, with 11 bases in between.

The CDR3 DNA sequence: TGCGCCAGCAGCCCAATGGACCAACCGGGGTCCTACGAGCAGTACTTC. This gives the protein CASSPMDQPGSYEQYF. This chain links TRBV5-1 with TRBJ2-7; D is possibly TRBD2 (5 bases). The germline V and J ends were trimmed by 4 bases and 1 base, with 18 bases remaining between them. This CDR3 is 16 amino acids long. Germline V gives CDR1 SGHRS, CDR2 YFSETQ.

V usage is TRBV5-4 and J usage is TRBJ1-1, with TRBD1 identical over 7 bases. The CDR3 sequence is 14 residues long. The germline CDR1 and CDR2 sequences are SGHNT and YYREEE (reference sequence). J gave up 7 bases and V 5 bases, and 11 bases lay outside the gene matches. DNA for the CDR3: TGTGCCAGCAGTTACGGGACAGCGGGGAGTGAAGCTTTCTTT. It is translated as CASSYGTAGSEAFF.

The chain recombines TRBV30 with TRBJ2-7, with 8 bases fitting TRBD1. Germline-derived CDR1 and CDR2 are GTSNPN and SVGIG (reference sequence). With V trimmed by 4 bases and J by 5 bases, 10 bases remained unmatched. The CDR3 has 14 amino acids. CDR3 sequence reads: CAWNVRQGINEQYF. The CDR3 DNA sequence: TGTGCCTGGAATGTGAGACAGGGGATCAACGAGCAGTACTTC.